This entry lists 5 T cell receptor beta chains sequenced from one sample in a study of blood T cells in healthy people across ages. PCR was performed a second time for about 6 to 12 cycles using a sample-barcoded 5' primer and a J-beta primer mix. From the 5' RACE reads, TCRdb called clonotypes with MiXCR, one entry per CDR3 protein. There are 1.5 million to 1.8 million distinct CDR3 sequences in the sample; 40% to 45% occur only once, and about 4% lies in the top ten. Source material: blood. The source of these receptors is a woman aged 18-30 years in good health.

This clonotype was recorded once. The CDR3 loop is CASSQDRASIWYEQYF. In DNA form, the CDR3 reads TGCGCCAGCAGCCAAGATCGGGCTAGCATATGGTATGAGCAGTACTTC. The gene calls are TRBV4-3 and TRBJ2-5, with D maybe TRBD2 (5 bases). V lost 0 bases and J lost 11, with 22 bases in between. The CDR3 spans 16 residues. In germline, CDR1 is LGHNA, CDR2 YSLEER.

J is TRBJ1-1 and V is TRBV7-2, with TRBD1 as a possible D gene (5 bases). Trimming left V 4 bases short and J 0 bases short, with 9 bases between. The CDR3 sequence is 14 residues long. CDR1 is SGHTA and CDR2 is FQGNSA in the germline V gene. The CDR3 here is CASSSRQMNTEAFF. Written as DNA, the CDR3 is TGTGCCAGCAGCTCTCGACAGATGAACACTGAAGCTTTCTTT.

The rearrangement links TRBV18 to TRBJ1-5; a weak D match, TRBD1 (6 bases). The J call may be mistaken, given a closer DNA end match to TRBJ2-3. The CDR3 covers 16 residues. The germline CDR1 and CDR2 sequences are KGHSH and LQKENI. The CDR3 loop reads CASSLSTQGSKQPQYF. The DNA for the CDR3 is TGTGCCAGCTCACTCTCGACCCAGGGGTCGAAACAGCCCCAGTATTTT.

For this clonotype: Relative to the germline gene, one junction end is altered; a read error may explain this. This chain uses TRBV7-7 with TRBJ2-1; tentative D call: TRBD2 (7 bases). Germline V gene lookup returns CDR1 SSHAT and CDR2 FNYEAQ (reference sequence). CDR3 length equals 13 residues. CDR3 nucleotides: TGTGCTAGCAGTAGGACAGCGGGGAATGAGCAGTTCTTC. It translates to CASSRTAGNEQFF.

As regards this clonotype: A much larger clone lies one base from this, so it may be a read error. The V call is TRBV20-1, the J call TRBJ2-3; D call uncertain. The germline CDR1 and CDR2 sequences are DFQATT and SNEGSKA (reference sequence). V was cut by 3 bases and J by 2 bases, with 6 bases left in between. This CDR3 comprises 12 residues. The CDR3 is CSASPATDTQYF. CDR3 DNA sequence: TGCAGTGCTAGCCCAGCCACAGATACGCAGTATTTT.